This paragraph covers one TCR beta chain sequence. The antigen is not known. TCRdb keeps only in-frame clones here, not all; method: immunoSEQ multiplex PCR. The sample lists about 78,000 clones, about 96% occurring once. The data are from a study of cytomegalovirus exposure and HLA in healthy donors. The study's findings and limits: Among TCR beta chains, those listed as cytomegalovirus-associated numbered roughly 150. High sensitivity and specificity were reportedly achieved when the classifier diagnosed cytomegalovirus status. The authors confirmed in vitro that three CMV-associated chains were specific for CMV antigens.

The CDR3 covers 15 residues. With 5 bases removed from V and 1 base from J, the gap between germline ends came to 11 bases. Germline lookup yields CDR1 SEHNR and CDR2 FQNEAQ (reference sequence). Donors came from a validation cohort of 95 to 150 subjects, distinct from the first 666-subject cohort. This TCR was sampled from a man aged 18 to 30 in good health and CMV-seropositive. Specimen: PBMCs. This chain uses TRBV7-9 with TRBJ1-4; D is possibly TRBD1 (5 bases). The CDR3 here is CASSPQGGTNEKLFF. The CDR3 nucleotides read TGTGCCAGCAGCCCCCAGGGAGGAACTAATGAAAAACTGTTTTTT.